The entry that follows covers one T cell receptor beta chain sequence. What it recognizes is unknown. The sample originates from a study of CD8 T cells in Susac syndrome. Regarding the study as a whole: A relatively small number of individuals underwent TCR sequencing and HLA analysis.

From blood CD8+ and CD4+ T cells, the TCR beta chain was sequenced. Healthy donors served as the controls. They were matched for age and sex. TEMRA cells were enriched by FACS, and CD4+ and CD8+ T cells were negatively isolated. With random hexamers, reverse transcription was performed on about 0.45 to 1 ug of RNA. TCRdb re-derived calls from the immunoSEQ multiplex PCR reads in MiXCR, one entry per CDR3 protein. Among over 95,000 distinct CDR3 sequences listed, roughly 92% were seen once. Source material: CD8+ T cells from PBMCs. The receptor was isolated from a human donor in good health.

The CDR3 DNA reads TGTGCCAGCAGTACCGGACTAACTTACACCGGGGAGCTGTTTTTT. Its translation is CASSTGLTYTGELFF. This chain uses TRBV2 with TRBJ2-2; TRBD2 is a possible D gene (6 bases). CDR3 size: 15 residues. Trimming took 5 bases from V and 3 from J, leaving 13 bases between them. Germline V gene sequence: CDR1 SNHLY, CDR2 FYNNEI. Complete variable domain (other parts from reference TRBV2 and TRBJ2-2): EPEVTQTPSHQVTQMGQEVILRCVPISNHLYFYWYRQILGQKVEFLVSFYNNEISEKSEIFDDQFSVERPDGSNFTLKIRSTKLEDSAMYFCASSTGLTYTGELFFGEGSRLTVL.